The 21 T cell receptor beta chains in this list originate from one sample, sequenced in a study of T cell responses to AZD1222 COVID-19 vaccine. Assay: immunoSEQ multiplex PCR; the TCRdb copy retains only in-frame clones and omits some. Of 150,000 to 200,000 clones in the sample, 80% to 90% were seen once. The material was peripheral blood, obtained on day 0 of MenACWY control vaccination. These receptors were obtained from an adult in good health.

The chain combines TRBV28 with TRBJ2-1; D tentatively reads TRBD1 or TRBD2 (5 bases each). The V and J ends lost 6 bases and 5 bases respectively, with 17 bases between them. The CDR3 is 15 amino acids. Germline V gives CDR1 MDHEN, CDR2 SYDVKM. The CDR3 here is CASSPRDRSNNEQFF. The CDR3 DNA reads TGTGCCAGCAGCCCTCGGGACCGCTCGAACAATGAGCAGTTCTTC.

The chain joins TRBV20-1 to TRBJ1-4; D gene ambiguous. The CDR3 spans 12 residues. Per the germline V gene, CDR1 is DFQATT and CDR2 is SNEGSKA (reference sequence). V was shortened by 3 bases and J by 12 bases, with 14 bases between the two germline ends. Here the CDR3 DNA reads TGCAGTGCTAGTTACGCGCTTTCCCAACTGTTTTTT. It codes for CSASYALSQLFF.

This clone came up once. J is TRBJ2-2 and V is TRBV28; either TRBD1 or TRBD2 may fit D (8 bases each). V was cut by 7 bases and J by 1 base, with 16 bases left in between. The length of the CDR3 is 16 residues. Germline loops: CDR1 MDHEN, CDR2 SYDVKM. CDR3 nucleotides: TGTGCCAGCACCCGGGGGGGGACAGGGAACACCGGGGAGCTGTTTTTT. Amino acid sequence: CASTRGGTGNTGELFF. The full variable domain, its missing parts supplied by reference TRBV28 and TRBJ2-2, is DVKVTQSSRYLVKRTGEKVFLECVQDMDHENMFWYRQDPGLGLRLIYFSYDVKMKEKGDIPEGYSVSREKKERFSLILESASTNQTSMYLCASTRGGTGNTGELFFGEGSRLTVL.

The V call is TRBV7-9, the J call TRBJ2-1; no firm D call. The CDR3 loop spans 11 amino acids. The germline V gene encodes CDR1 SEHNR and CDR2 FQNEAQ (reference sequence). V lost 7 bases, J lost 10 bases, and 11 bases lay in between. CDR3 sequence (DNA): TGTGCCAGCATCCTCTTAGGCGAGCAGTTCTTC. This translates into CASILLGEQFF.

The chain uses TRBV29-1 and TRBJ1-2; D unclear. The CDR3 runs to 12 residues. V shed 3 bases and J shed 4 bases, with 9 bases lying between them. Germline V lookup: CDR1 SQVTM, CDR2 ANQGSEA. The CDR3 is CSVEAEPYGYTF. CDR3 nucleotide sequence: TGCAGCGTTGAGGCAGAACCCTATGGCTACACCTTC.

The V gene is TRBV7-2, the J gene TRBJ2-4, with D unresolved. CDR3 length: 12 amino acids. Trimming removed 5 bases at V and 9 bases at J, with 11 bases between. Germline-derived CDR1 and CDR2 are SGHTA and FQGNSA. CDR3 in DNA: TGTGCCAGCAGCCCGAGTGAAAGCATTCAGTACTTC. Its protein is CASSPSESIQYF.

V usage is TRBV23-1 and J usage is TRBJ1-2; no reliable D call. TRBV23-1 is marked as an open reading frame, function uncertain. V lost 2 bases and J lost 4, with 8 bases in between. This CDR3 spans 13 amino acids. The CDR3 spells CASSQVWGYGYTF. The CDR3 nucleotides are TGCGCCAGCAGTCAAGTGTGGGGCTATGGCTACACCTTC.

The rearrangement joins TRBV28 to TRBJ2-7, with 10 bases lining up with TRBD1. Losses at the gene ends were 9 bases for V and 3 bases for J; bases not matched to a gene: 17. The CDR3 has 17 residues. Germline values: CDR1 MDHEN, CDR2 SYDVKM. This chain's CDR3 is CASLRVKGTGALYEQYF. CDR3 sequence (DNA): TGTGCCAGTCTTAGAGTTAAAGGGACAGGGGCCCTCTACGAGCAGTACTTC.

The genes are TRBV12-3 or TRBV12-4 and TRBJ1-2, with D maybe TRBD1 (5 bases). V was trimmed by 4 bases and J by 5 bases, leaving 11 bases between them. There are 13 residues in the CDR3. The CDR3 DNA sequence: TGTGCCAGCAGTTCGCGACAGCAATATGGCTACACCTTC. Protein: CASSSRQQYGYTF.

This chain connects TRBV10-3 to TRBJ2-7; D remains ambiguous. The CDR3 covers 12 residues. V gave up 4 bases and J gave up 1 base, with 5 bases separating them. Germline CDR1 and CDR2: ENHRY and SYGVKD. CDR3 amino acids: CAISAQSYEQYF. CDR3 bases: TGTGCCATCAGTGCTCAGTCCTACGAGCAGTACTTC.

The chain uses TRBV6-5 and TRBJ2-7; D gene unclear. The CDR3 totals 15 residues. Germline CDR1 reads MNHEY; CDR2 reads SVGAGI. The V end lost 0 bases, the J end lost 5 bases, and 14 bases lay between the germline ends. The CDR3 DNA is TGTGCCAGCAGTTACTCGATCATTGGAGTGGACGAGCAGTACTTC. Translating gives CASSYSIIGVDEQYF.

The rearrangement links TRBV28 to TRBJ1-3; the match to TRBD1 covers 7 bases. Per the germline V gene, CDR1 is MDHEN and CDR2 is SYDVKM. The CDR3 covers 17 residues. After removal of 5 bases from V and 0 bases from J, the junction contained 10 bases not matched to a gene. This CDR3 reads CASSPGQVIPSGNTIYF. CDR3 bases: TGTGCCAGCAGTCCTGGACAGGTCATACCCTCTGGAAACACCATATATTTT.

The rearrangement uses TRBV19 and TRBJ2-3; D not resolved. Trimming stripped 2 bases from V and 0 bases from J, with 6 bases between. CDR3 length: 14 residues. CDR1 and CDR2 from the germline V gene are LNHDA and SQIVND (reference sequence). CDR3 DNA sequence: TGTGCCAGTAGTATACAGACTAGCACAGATACGCAGTATTTT. Translated, it gives CASSIQTSTDTQYF.

The rearrangement links TRBV5-8 to TRBJ2-2; 7 bases align to TRBD1. Germline V lookup: CDR1 SGHTS, CDR2 YDEGEE. CDR3 length: 16 residues. V shed 8 bases and J 1 base; nucleotides not matched to a gene: 11. Here the CDR3 reads CARSGRGRQNTGELFF. CDR3 nucleotide sequence: TGTGCCAGGTCGGGAAGGGGGCGGCAGAACACCGGGGAGCTGTTTTTT. Complete variable domain (other parts from reference TRBV5-8 and TRBJ2-2): EAGVTQSPTHLIKTRGQQATLRCSPISGHTSVYWYQQALGLGLQFLLWYDEGEERNRGNFPPRFSGRQFPNYSSELNVNALELEDSALYLCARSGRGRQNTGELFFGEGSRLTVL.

V is TRBV9 and J is TRBJ2-7; tentatively, D is TRBD1 (7 bases). V was shortened by 0 bases and J by 3 bases, with 13 bases between the two germline ends. CDR1 is SGDLS and CDR2 is YYNGEE in the germline V gene. CDR3 length equals 15 residues. In nucleotides, the CDR3 is TGTGCCAGCAGCGTAGGGGCAGGGGGGAACTACGAGCAGTACTTC. This gives the protein CASSVGAGGNYEQYF. The entire variable domain, with the rest obtained from reference TRBV9 and TRBJ2-7, is as follows: DSGVTQTPKHLITATGQRVTLRCSPRSGDLSVYWYQQSLDQGLQFLIQYYNGEERAKGNILERFSAQQFPDLHSELNLSSLELGDSALYFCASSVGAGGNYEQYFGPGTRLTVT.

The chain joins TRBV9 to TRBJ1-2, with 7 bases aligning to TRBD1. Trimming cost V 0 bases and J 6 bases; bases outside gene matches: 5. CDR1 SGDLS and CDR2 YYNGEE come from the germline V gene. The CDR3 totals 14 residues. The CDR3 is CASSVEGARNGYTF. CDR3 nucleotide sequence: TGTGCCAGCAGCGTAGAGGGGGCGAGGAATGGCTACACCTTC.

The CDR3 bases are TGTGCCAGCAGTGATTCAGCTGGATTAACTAATGAAAAACTGTTTTTT. Translation gives CASSDSAGLTNEKLFF. J is TRBJ1-4 and V is TRBV2; D gene uncertain. This CDR3 is built from 16 residues. Looked up from germline, CDR1 is SNHLY and CDR2 is FYNNEI. V lost 3 bases and J lost 1, with 12 bases in between.

The gene calls are TRBV19 and TRBJ1-2; tentative D call: TRBD1 (6 bases). Germline CDR1 reads LNHDA; CDR2 reads SQIVND (reference sequence). This CDR3 has 15 residues. Trimming took 5 bases from V and 0 from J, leaving 13 bases between them. CDR3: CASSSSTGPNYGYTF. CDR3 DNA sequence: TGTGCCAGTAGTTCCTCAACAGGGCCTAACTATGGCTACACCTTC.

The rearrangement links TRBV9 to TRBJ1-1; D gene ambiguous. The CDR3 has 15 amino acids. CDR1 SGDLS and CDR2 YYNGEE come from the germline V gene. The V and J ends lost 0 bases and 3 bases respectively, with 12 bases between them. CDR3 residues: CASSVGRYGDTEAFF. CDR3 DNA: TGTGCCAGCAGCGTAGGTCGGTATGGGGACACTGAAGCTTTCTTT.

This rearrangement joins TRBV5-6 to TRBJ1-1, with a tentative D call TRBD1 (5 bases). Germline CDR1 is SGHDT and CDR2 is YYEEEE. This CDR3 contains 15 residues. Trimming left V 1 base short and J 0 bases short, with 10 bases between. In DNA form, the CDR3 reads TGTGCCAGCAGCTTGCCCCCGGGGGTGAACACTGAAGCTTTCTTT. It encodes CASSLPPGVNTEAFF.

The J gene is TRBJ1-5, the V gene TRBV27; D uncertain. There are 13 residues in the CDR3. V was shortened by 2 bases and J by 5 bases, with 7 bases between the two germline ends. Germline lookup yields CDR1 MNHEY and CDR2 SMNVEV (reference sequence). The CDR3 DNA reads TGTGCCAGCAGTTTAGCCCCGGATCAGCCCCAGCATTTT. Translated: CASSLAPDQPQHF.